A selection of T cell receptor beta chains follows, all from one sample in a study of cytomegalovirus exposure and HLA in healthy donors. Sequenced by immunoSEQ multiplex PCR; TCRdb stores in-frame clones only, minus some. The table has some 140,000 clones, 70% to 80% seen once. The specimen sequenced was PBMCs. All receptors derive from a female donor in good health and CMV-seronegative. The CDR3 runs from the conserved cysteine through the conserved F or W. A D gene is named only where the DNA matches it firmly. Clone size appears in some rows only: once, few, many, or a class for an expanded clone.

d_call	clone_size	v_call	j_call	cdr3_aa	cdr3_nt
.	few	TRBV13	TRBJ2-7	CASSYQDEQYF	TGTGCCAGCAGCTACCAGGACGAGCAGTACTTC
.	.	TRBV7-2	TRBJ2-7	CASSLSGLEQYF	TGTGCCAGCAGCTTGTCAGGACTCGAGCAGTACTTC
TRBD1	.	TRBV28	TRBJ1-2	CASSLTDRENGYTF	TGTGCCAGCAGTTTAACCGACAGGGAGAATGGCTACACCTTC
.	.	TRBV4-1	TRBJ1-4	CASSQVAGRNEKLFF	TGCGCCAGCAGCCAAGTAGCGGGGCGGAATGAAAAACTGTTTTTT
TRBD1	.	TRBV18	TRBJ1-2	CASSQGQARSYGYTF	TGTGCCAGCTCACAAGGACAGGCCCGATCCTATGGCTACACCTTC
.	.	TRBV18	TRBJ2-1	CASSTLSDSEQFF	TGTGCCAGCTCAACCCTCTCGGACAGTGAGCAGTTCTTC
TRBD1	once	TRBV29-1	TRBJ1-5	CSVETGGPGQPQHF	TGCAGCGTTGAGACAGGGGGCCCTGGCCAGCCCCAGCATTTT
.	.	TRBV11-3	TRBJ2-7	CASSFWFEGSYEQYF	TGTGCCAGCAGCTTTTGGTTTGAGGGCTCCTACGAGCAGTACTTC
TRBD2	.	TRBV2	TRBJ2-3	CASSGGLAGLVDTQYF	TGTGCCAGCAGTGGAGGACTAGCGGGACTGGTAGATACGCAGTATTTT
TRBD1	.	TRBV5-1	TRBJ2-7	CASSWTGNYEQYF	TGCGCCAGCAGCTGGACAGGGAACTACGAGCAGTACTTC
TRBD1	.	TRBV2	TRBJ1-1	CASSMRTGLNTEAFF	TGTGCCAGCAGTATGCGGACAGGTCTGAACACTGAAGCTTTCTTT
.	.	TRBV9	TRBJ2-3	CASSASGTLSSTDTQYF	TGTGCCAGCAGCGCGTCAGGGACACTTTCTAGCACAGATACGCAGTATTTT
TRBD1	.	TRBV19	TRBJ1-1	CASSIGGRGTEAFF	TGTGCCAGTAGTATAGGGGGCAGGGGGACTGAAGCTTTCTTT
TRBD2	.	TRBV9	TRBJ2-3	CASSGGTSGLTDTQYF	TGTGCCAGCAGCGGTGGGACTAGCGGCCTCACAGATACGCAGTATTTT
.	.	TRBV15	TRBJ2-2	CATSRDRSNTGELFF	TGTGCCACCAGCAGAGACAGATCGAACACCGGGGAGCTGTTTTTT
.	.	TRBV29-1	TRBJ2-1	CSVAGGYYNEQFF	TGCAGCGTTGCTGGGGGCTATTACAATGAGCAGTTCTTC
TRBD2	.	TRBV5-4	TRBJ2-1	CASSQGGSSGNEQFF	TGTGCCTCCTCCCAGGGAGGGAGTAGTGGCAATGAGCAGTTCTTC
TRBD1	.	TRBV29-1	TRBJ2-2	CSVGQGAVRELFF	TGCAGCGTGGGACAGGGGGCGGTCCGGGAGCTGTTTTTT
.	.	TRBV2	TRBJ2-7	CASRAAYEQYF	TGTGCCAGCAGGGCCGCTTACGAGCAGTACTTC
TRBD1	few	TRBV5-1	TRBJ1-5	CASSFGTAVNQPQHF	TGCGCCAGCAGCTTTGGGACAGCTGTGAATCAGCCCCAGCATTTT
.	.	TRBV7-8	TRBJ2-6	CASSPRVSGANVLTF	TGTGCCAGCAGCCCCAGGGTCTCTGGGGCCAACGTCCTGACTTTC
.	.	TRBV10-3	TRBJ2-1	CAITGFRGDSPNEQFF	TGTGCCATCACGGGCTTTAGGGGCGATTCTCCCAATGAGCAGTTCTTC
.	.	TRBV4-3	TRBJ1-1	CASSQNQGVTEAFF	TGCGCCAGCAGCCAAAACCAAGGGGTCACTGAAGCTTTCTTT
.	.	TRBV7-9	TRBJ1-5	CASSLGGQERNQPQHF	TGTGCCAGCAGCTTAGGCGGGCAGGAACGCAATCAGCCCCAGCATTTT
TRBD1	.	TRBV13	TRBJ2-7	CASSAPGTAAYEQYF	TGTGCCAGCAGCGCCCCCGGGACAGCAGCCTACGAGCAGTACTTC
.	.	TRBV27	TRBJ2-4	CASSLGGGNIQYF	TGTGCCAGCAGTTTAGGAGGAGGGAACATTCAGTACTTC
.	.	TRBV7-8	TRBJ1-1	CASSPQGVINTEAFF	TGTGCCAGCAGCCCCCAAGGAGTGATTAACACTGAAGCTTTCTTT
.	.	TRBV6-5	TRBJ2-7	CASSYSNAPSSYEQYF	TGTGCCAGCAGTTACTCGAATGCCCCGAGCTCCTACGAGCAGTACTTC
.	.	TRBV7-9	TRBJ2-7	CASSLRDTSSYEQYF	TGTGCCAGCAGCTTACGGGACACGAGCTCCTACGAGCAGTACTTC